The TCR beta chain described here comes from a study of blood T cell repertoires in COVID-19. Profiling relied on immunoSEQ multiplex PCR, and the TCRdb table lists in-frame clones only, not all of them. Altogether 180,000 or so clones are present, more than 70% being singletons, with the ten largest covering 5.6%. The CDR3 has 13 residues. Germline V gene data show CDR1 as LGHDT and CDR2 as YNNKEL (reference sequence). V lost 10 bases and J 0 bases, leaving 7 bases between the germline ends. The sequence was collected from a middle-aged man with acute COVID-19. The sequenced sample consisted of PBMCs or T cells enriched from blood (not recorded which). The chain uses TRBV3-1 (or the pseudogene TRBV3-2) and TRBJ2-6; D is undetermined. In nucleotides, the CDR3 is TGTGCCACCCAGGTCTCTGGGGCCAACGTCCTGACTTTC. Translation: CATQVSGANVLTF.